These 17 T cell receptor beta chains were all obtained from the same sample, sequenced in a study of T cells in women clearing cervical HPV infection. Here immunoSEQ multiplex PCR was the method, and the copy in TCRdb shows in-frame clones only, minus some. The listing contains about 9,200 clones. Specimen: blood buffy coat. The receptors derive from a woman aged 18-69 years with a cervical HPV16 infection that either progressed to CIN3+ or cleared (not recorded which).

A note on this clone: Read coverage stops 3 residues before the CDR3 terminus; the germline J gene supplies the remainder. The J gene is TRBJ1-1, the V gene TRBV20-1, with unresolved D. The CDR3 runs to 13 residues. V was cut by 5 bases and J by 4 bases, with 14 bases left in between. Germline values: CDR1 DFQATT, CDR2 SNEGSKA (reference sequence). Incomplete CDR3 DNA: TGCAGTGCTGCACGCGGATTGACCACTGAA. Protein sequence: CSAARGLTTE. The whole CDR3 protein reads CSAARGLTTEAFF.

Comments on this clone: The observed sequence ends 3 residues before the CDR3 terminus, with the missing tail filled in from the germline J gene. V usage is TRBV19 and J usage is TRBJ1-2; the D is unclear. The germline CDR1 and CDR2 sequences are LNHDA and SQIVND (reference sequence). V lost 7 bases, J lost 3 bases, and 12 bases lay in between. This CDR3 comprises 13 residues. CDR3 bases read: TGTGCCAGTACTATTATCGGGGACTATGGC. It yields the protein CASTIIGDYG. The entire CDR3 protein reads CASTIIGDYGYTF.

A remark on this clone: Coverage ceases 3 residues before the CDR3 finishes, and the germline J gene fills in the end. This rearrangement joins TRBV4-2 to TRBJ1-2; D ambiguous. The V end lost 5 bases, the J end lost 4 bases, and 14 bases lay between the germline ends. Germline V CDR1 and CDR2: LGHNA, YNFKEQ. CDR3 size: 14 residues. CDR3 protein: CASSTALGIYGYTF. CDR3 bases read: TGTGCCAGCAGCACGGCCCTGGGCATCTATGGC.

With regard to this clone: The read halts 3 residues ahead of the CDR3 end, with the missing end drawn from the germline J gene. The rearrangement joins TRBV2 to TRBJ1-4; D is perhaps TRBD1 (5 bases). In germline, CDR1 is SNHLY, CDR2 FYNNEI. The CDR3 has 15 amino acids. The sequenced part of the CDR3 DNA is TGTGCCAGCACTCCCGACGGGGGGGTTGGTTCACCA. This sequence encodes CASTPDGGVGSP. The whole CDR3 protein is CASTPDGGVGSPLFF.

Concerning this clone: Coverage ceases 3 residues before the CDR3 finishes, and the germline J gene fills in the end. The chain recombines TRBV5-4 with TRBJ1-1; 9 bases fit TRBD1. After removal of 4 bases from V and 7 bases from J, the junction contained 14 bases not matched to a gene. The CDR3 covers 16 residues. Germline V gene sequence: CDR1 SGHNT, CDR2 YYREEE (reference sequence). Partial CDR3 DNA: TGTGCCAGCAGCGTAGGGCCCCGACAGGGGGGAAATGAA. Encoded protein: CASSVGPRQGGNE. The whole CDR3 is CASSVGPRQGGNEAFF. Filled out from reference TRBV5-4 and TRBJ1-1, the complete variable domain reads ETGVTQSPTHLIKTRGQQVTLRCSSQSGHNTVSWYQQALGQGPQFIFQYYREEENGRGNFPPRFSGLQFPNYSSELNVNALELDDSALYLCASSVGPRQGGNEAFFGQGTRLTVV.

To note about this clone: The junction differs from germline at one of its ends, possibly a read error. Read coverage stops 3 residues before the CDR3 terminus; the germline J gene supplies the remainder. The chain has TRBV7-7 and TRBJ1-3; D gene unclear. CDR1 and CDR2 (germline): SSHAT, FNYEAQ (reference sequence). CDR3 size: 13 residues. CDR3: CASSSLSGNTIYF. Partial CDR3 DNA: TGTGCTAGCAGCTCTCTCTCTGGAAACACC. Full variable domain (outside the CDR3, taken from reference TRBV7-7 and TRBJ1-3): GAGVSQSPRYKVTKRGQDVTLRCDPISSHATLYWYQQALGQGPEFLTYFNYEAQPDKSGLPSDRFSAERPEGSISTLTIQRTEQRDSAMYRCASSSLSGNTIYFGEGSWLTVV.

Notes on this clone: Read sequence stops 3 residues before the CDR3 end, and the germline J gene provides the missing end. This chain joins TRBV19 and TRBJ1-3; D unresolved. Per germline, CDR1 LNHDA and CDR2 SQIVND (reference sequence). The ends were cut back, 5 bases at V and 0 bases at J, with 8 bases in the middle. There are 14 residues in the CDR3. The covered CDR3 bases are TGTGCCAGTAGTCGCGGGGACTCTGGAAACACC. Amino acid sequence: CASSRGDSGNT. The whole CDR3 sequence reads CASSRGDSGNTIYF.

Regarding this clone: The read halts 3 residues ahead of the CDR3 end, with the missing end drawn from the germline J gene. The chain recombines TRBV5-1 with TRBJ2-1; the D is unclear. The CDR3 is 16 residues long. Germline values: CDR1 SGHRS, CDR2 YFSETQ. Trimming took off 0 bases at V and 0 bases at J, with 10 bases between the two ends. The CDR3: CASSLELLSSYNEQFF. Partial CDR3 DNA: TGCGCCAGCAGCTTGGAACTTCTGAGCTCCTACAATGAG.

The CDR3 DNA, read in part, is TGTGCCAGCAGTGAGTTGACCGGGTTCGGGGAG. It encodes CASSELTGFGE. The whole CDR3 region reads CASSELTGFGELFF. The chain is built from TRBV2 and TRBJ2-2; D not certain. The read ends 3 residues shy of where the CDR3 ends; the end is completed using the germline J gene. The CDR3 spans 14 residues. Trimming took off 3 bases at V and 7 bases at J, with 12 bases between the two ends. CDR1 and CDR2 (germline): SNHLY, FYNNEI.

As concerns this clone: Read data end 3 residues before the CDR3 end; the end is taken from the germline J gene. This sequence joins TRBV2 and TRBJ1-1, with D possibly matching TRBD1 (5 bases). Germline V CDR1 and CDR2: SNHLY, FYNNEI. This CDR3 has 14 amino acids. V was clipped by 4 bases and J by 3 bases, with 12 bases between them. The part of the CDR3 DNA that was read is TGTGCCAGCAGTGTCCGGGTAGGGGACACTGAA. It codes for CASSVRVGDTE. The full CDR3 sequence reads CASSVRVGDTEAFF. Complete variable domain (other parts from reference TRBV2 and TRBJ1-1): EPEVTQTPSHQVTQMGQEVILRCVPISNHLYFYWYRQILGQKVEFLVSFYNNEISEKSEIFDDQFSVERPDGSNFTLKIRSTKLEDSAMYFCASSVRVGDTEAFFGQGTRLTVV.

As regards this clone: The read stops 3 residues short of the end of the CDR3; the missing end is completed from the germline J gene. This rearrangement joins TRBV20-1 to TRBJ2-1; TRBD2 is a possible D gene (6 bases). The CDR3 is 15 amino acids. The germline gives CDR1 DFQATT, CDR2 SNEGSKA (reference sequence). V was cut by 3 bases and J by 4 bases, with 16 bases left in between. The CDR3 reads CSASPGDFGYNEQFF. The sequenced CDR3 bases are TGCAGTGCTAGTCCGGGGGACTTCGGGTACAATGAG.

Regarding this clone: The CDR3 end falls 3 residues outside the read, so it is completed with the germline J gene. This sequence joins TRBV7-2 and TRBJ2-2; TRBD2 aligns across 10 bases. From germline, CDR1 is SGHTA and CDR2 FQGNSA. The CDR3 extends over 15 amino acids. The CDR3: CASSSGGGYTSVLFF. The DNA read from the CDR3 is TGTGCCAGCAGCAGCGGGGGGGGCTACACCTCAGTG.

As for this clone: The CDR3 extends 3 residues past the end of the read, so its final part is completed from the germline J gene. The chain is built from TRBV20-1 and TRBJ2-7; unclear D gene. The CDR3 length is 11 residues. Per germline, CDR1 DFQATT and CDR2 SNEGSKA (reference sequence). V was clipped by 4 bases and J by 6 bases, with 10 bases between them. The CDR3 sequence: CSATSGLEQYF. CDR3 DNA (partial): TGCAGTGCTACTTCTGGGCTCGAG.

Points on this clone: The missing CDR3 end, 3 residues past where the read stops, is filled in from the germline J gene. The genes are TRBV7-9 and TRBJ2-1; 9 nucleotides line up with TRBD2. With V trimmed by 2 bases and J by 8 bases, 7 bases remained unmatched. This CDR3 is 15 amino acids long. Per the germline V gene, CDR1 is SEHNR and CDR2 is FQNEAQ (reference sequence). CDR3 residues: CASSLRRGGGDEQFF. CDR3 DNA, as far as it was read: TGTGCCAGCAGCTTACGGCGGGGGGGAGGGGATGAG.

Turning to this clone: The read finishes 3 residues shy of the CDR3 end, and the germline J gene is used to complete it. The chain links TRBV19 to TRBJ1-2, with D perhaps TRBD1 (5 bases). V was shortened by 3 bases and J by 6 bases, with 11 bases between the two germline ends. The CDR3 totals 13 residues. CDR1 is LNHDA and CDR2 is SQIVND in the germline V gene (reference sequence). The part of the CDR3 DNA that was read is TGTGCCAGTAGTATTCCAGGGAGAGATGGC. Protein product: CASSIPGRDG. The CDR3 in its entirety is CASSIPGRDGYTF.

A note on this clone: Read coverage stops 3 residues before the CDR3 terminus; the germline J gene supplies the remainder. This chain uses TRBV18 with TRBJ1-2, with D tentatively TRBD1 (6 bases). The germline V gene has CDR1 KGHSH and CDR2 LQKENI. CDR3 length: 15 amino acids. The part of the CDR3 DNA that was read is TGTGCCAGCTCACCACCCCAAACAGGGAGCTACGAC. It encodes CASSPPQTGSYD. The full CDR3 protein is CASSPPQTGSYDYTF.

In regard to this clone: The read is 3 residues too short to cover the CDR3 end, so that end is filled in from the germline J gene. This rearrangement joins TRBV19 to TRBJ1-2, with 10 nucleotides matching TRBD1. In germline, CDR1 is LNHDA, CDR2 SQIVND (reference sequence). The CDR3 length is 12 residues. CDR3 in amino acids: CATRTGGYDYTF. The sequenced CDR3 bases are TGTGCCACCCGGACAGGGGGTTACGAC. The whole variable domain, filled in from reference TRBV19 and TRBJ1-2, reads DGGITQSPKYLFRKEGQNVTLSCEQNLNHDAMYWYRQDPGQGLRLIYYSQIVNDFQKGDIAEGYSVSREKKESFPLTVTSAQKNPTAFYLCATRTGGYDYTFGSGTRLTVV.